This TCR beta chain was documented in a study of OX40 agonist ivuxolimab in advanced cancers. Background on the study: A male proportion of approximately 80% was recorded, with mean age approximately 57 years and range about 20 to 79. Findings and caveats of the study: A proportion of nonresponders additionally exhibited low normalized T-cell clonal expansion. CD4+ T cells averaged fewer expanded clones than CD8+ T cells.

Remarks on this clone: Its antigen is as yet unknown.

Sequenced by immunoSEQ multiplex PCR; TCRdb stores in-frame clones only, minus some. The sample has 40,000 or so clones; roughly 82% are singletons. The V end was cut by 0 bases, the J end by 4 bases, with 19 bases between. Germline CDR1 and CDR2: MGHDK and SYGVNS. This CDR3 has 18 amino acids. V and J are TRBV25-1 and TRBJ1-3, with no clear D. The source was CD4+ or CD8+ T cells sorted from blood, collected in a trial of the OX40 agonist ivuxolimab. This TCR was sampled from an adult with an advanced solid tumor such as melanoma, head and neck, liver or kidney cancer. CDR3 protein: CASSEYRIGTYLGNTIYF. In nucleotides, the CDR3 is TGTGCCAGCAGTGAATACAGGATAGGCACTTACTTGGGAAACACCATATATTTT.